The present T cell receptor (beta chain) was sequenced within a study of blood T cell repertoires in COVID-19. Study information: COVID-19 samples collected from the United States, Italy and Spain covered acute and convalescent phases.

Produced via immunoSEQ multiplex PCR; TCRdb's table is partial and in-frame only. The sample holds around 90,000 clones, approximately 86% seen once. The trim removed 4 bases at V and 7 bases at J, leaving 4 bases unmatched. The CDR3 is 14 residues long. Germline lookup yields CDR1 MGHRA and CDR2 YSYEKL. The receptor was derived from a male donor with acute or convalescent COVID-19. The chain joins TRBV4-1 to TRBJ1-4, with 9 bases that match TRBD1. The sequencing sample was made of peripheral blood. The CDR3 DNA reads TGCGCCAGCAGCCCTCCGGACAGGGGTGAAAAACTGTTTTTT. Encoded protein: CASSPPDRGEKLFF.